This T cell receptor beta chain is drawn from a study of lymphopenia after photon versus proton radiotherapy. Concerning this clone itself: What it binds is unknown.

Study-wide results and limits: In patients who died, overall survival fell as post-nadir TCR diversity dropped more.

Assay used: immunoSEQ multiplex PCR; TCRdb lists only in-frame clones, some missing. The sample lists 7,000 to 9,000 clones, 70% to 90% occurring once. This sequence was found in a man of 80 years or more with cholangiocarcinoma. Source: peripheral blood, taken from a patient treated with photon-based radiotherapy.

CDR3 coding DNA: TGTGCCAGCAAGCCGACAGCGTCGAACACCGGGGAGCTGTTTTTT. Translated: CASKPTASNTGELFF. This rearrangement joins TRBV28 to TRBJ2-2; the D gene is possibly TRBD1 (5 bases). The V gene's germline CDR1 is MDHEN and CDR2 SYDVKM. V lost 7 bases, J lost 0 bases, and 12 bases lay in between. The CDR3 is made up of 15 amino acids.